Here is one T cell receptor beta chain with its context. This entry belongs to a study of CD8+ T cells in alopecia areata. Study context: Administration of oral tofacitinib to treated patients was at 5 to 10 mg twice daily. Severity in treated patients was scored by percentage of scalp area affected.

Reverse transcription of extracted RNA yielded cDNA, which provided the sequencing template. Using immunoSEQ multiplex PCR, the repertoire was profiled, and TCRdb retains in-frame clones only, with some absent. Among over 120,000 clones listed, around 50% were seen once. Treatment defined: oral pan-JAK inhibitor, 5-10 mg twice daily. The CDR3 is 10 residues long. Germline-derived CDR1 and CDR2 are DFQATT and SNEGSKA (reference sequence). The V end was cut by 1 base, the J end by 11 bases, with 7 bases between. This chain joins TRBV20-1 and TRBJ2-3; D not certain. The origin of this receptor is a human donor with alopecia areata. The input for sequencing was CD8+ T cells sorted from blood, taken at week 4, from a patient treated with tofacitinib. The CDR3 DNA reads TGCAGTGCTAGAGTGTCTAGGCAGTATTTT. Translation gives CSARVSRQYF.